This TCR beta chain came from a study of CD8+CD57+ T cells in acquired aplastic anemia. The CDR3 runs 15 residues. The germline V gene encodes CDR1 SGHRS and CDR2 YFSETQ. V was clipped by 3 bases and J by 1 base, with 13 bases between them. Profiles of TCR beta VDJ and CDR3 were generated from a genomic DNA template. Via MiXCR, TCRdb re-called the reads, giving one row per CDR3 protein. Of about 120,000 distinct CDR3 sequences in the sample, about 40% were seen once. Sequencing was done on patients that had shown CD8+CD57+ cell expansion by flow cytometry. The chain uses TRBV5-1 and TRBJ1-1; no definite D call. Sequencing was performed on sorted CD4+, CD8+, or CD8+CD57+ T cells (not recorded which) from PBMCs. This TCR was recovered from a human donor with aplastic anemia. The CDR3 reads CASSSQAQANTEAFF. As DNA, the CDR3 is TGCGCCAGCAGCTCCCAGGCGCAAGCGAACACTGAAGCTTTCTTT.